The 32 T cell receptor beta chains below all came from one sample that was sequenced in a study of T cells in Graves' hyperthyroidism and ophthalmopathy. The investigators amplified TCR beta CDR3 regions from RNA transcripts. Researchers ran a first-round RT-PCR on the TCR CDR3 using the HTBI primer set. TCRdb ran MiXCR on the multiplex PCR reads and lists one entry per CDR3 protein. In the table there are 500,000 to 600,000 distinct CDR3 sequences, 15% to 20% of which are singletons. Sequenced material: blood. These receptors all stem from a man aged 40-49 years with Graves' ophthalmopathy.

The CDR3 protein is CASSWNRDGEKLFF. The CDR3 DNA reads as TGTGCCAGCTCATGGAACAGGGACGGAGAAAAACTGTTTTTT. The chain couples TRBV18 to TRBJ1-4; possibly TRBD1 for D (6 bases). Per germline, CDR1 KGHSH and CDR2 LQKENI. The CDR3 spans 14 residues. The V end was cut by 5 bases, the J end by 8 bases, with 15 bases between.

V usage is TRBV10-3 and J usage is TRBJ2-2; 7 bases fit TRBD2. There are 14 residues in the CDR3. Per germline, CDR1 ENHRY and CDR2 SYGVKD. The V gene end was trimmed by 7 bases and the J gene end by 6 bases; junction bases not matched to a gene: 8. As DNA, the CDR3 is TGTGCCATCACCCCCGGCGGGGGTGCCGGGGAGCTGTTTTTT. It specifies CAITPGGGAGELFF.

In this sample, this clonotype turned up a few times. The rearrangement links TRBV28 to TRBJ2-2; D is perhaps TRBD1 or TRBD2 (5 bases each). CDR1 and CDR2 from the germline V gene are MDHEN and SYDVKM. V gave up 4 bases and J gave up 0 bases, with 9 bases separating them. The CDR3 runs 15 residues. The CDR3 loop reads CASSYGGTNTGELFF. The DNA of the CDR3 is TGTGCCAGCAGTTATGGGGGAACGAACACCGGGGAGCTGTTTTTT.

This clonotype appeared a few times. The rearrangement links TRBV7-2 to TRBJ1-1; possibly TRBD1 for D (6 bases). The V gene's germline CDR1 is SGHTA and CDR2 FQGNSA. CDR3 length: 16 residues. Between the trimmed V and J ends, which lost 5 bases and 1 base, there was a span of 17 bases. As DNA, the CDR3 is TGTGCCAGCAGCCCCCGGGGGGGGGGCACGAACACTGAAGCTTTCTTT. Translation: CASSPRGGGTNTEAFF.

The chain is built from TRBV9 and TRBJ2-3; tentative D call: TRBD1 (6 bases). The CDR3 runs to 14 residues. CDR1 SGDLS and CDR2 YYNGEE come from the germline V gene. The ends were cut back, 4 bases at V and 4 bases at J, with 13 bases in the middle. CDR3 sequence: CASSLQGQPDTQYF. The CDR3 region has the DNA TGTGCCAGCAGCCTACAGGGTCAGCCAGATACGCAGTATTTT.

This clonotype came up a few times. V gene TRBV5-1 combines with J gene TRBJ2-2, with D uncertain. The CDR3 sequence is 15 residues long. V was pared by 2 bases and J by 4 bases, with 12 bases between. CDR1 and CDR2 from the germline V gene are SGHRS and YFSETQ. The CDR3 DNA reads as TGCGCCAGCAGCTTCAATTCCTTCATCACCGGGGAGCTGTTTTTT. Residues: CASSFNSFITGELFF.

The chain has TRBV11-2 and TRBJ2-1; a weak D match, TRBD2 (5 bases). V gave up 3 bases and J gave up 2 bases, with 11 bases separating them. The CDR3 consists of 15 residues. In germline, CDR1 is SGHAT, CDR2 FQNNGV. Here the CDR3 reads CASSLERSPYNEQFF. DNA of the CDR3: TGTGCCAGCAGCTTGGAGCGGTCCCCCTACAATGAGCAGTTCTTC.

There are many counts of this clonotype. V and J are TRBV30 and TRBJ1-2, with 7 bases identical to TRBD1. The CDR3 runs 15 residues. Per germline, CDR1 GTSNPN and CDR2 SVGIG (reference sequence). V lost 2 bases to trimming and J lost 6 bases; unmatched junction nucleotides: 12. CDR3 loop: CAWSKRQGELDGYTF. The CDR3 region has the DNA TGTGCCTGGAGTAAACGACAGGGAGAGTTGGATGGCTACACCTTC.

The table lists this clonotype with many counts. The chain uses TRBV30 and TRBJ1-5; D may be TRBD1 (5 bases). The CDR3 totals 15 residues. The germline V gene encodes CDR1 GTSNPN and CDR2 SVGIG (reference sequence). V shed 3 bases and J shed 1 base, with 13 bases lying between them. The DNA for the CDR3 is TGTGCCTGGAGGCCCGCGGGGACGAGCAATCAGCCCCAGCATTTT. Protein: CAWRPAGTSNQPQHF.

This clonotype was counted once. CDR3 nucleotides: TGTGCCAGCACCCTAGCGGGGACGGAAGATACGCAGTATTTT. It is translated as CASTLAGTEDTQYF. This rearrangement joins TRBV11-2 to TRBJ2-3, with 9 bases fitting TRBD2. This CDR3 has 14 residues. J lost 5 bases, V lost 7 bases, and 7 bases had no gene match. Germline V gene lookup returns CDR1 SGHAT and CDR2 FQNNGV.

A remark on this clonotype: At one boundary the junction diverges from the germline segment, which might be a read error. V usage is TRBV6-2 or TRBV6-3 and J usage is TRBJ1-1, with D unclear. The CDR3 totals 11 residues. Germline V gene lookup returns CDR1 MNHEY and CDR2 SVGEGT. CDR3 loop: CASGGNTEASF. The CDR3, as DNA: TGTGCCAGCGGTGGGAACACTGAAGCTTCCTTT.

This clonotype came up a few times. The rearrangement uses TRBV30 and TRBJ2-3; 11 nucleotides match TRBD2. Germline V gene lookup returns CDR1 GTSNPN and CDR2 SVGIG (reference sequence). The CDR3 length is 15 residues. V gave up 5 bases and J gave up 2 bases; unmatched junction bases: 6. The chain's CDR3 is CAWGRLAGFTDTQYF. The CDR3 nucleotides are TGTGCCTGGGGTCGACTAGCGGGGTTCACAGATACGCAGTATTTT.

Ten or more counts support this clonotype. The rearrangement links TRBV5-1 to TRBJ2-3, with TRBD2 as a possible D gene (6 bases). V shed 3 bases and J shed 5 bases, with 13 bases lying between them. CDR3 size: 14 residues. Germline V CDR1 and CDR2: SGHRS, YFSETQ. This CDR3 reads CASSSGTLQDTQYF. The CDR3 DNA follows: TGCGCCAGCAGCTCCGGGACTCTTCAAGATACGCAGTATTTT.

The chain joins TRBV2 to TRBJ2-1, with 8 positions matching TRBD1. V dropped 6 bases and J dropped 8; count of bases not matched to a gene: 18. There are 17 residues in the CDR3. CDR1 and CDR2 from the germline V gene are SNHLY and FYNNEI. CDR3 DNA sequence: TGTGCCAGCAGGTTTAAGTCAGGGGGACAGGCGGGTGATGAGCAGTTCTTC. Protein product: CASRFKSGGQAGDEQFF.

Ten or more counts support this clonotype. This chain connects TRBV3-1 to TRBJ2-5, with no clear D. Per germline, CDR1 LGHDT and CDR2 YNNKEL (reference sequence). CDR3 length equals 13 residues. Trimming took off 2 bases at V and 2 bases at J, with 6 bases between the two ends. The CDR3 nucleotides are TGTGCCAGCAGCCAAAGGGTACAAGAGACCCAGTACTTC. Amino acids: CASSQRVQETQYF.

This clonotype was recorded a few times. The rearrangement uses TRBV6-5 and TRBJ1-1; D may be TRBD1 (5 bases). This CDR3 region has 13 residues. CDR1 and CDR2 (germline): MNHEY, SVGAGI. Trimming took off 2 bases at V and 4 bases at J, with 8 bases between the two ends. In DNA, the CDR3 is TGTGCCAGCAGTTACGCGGGGCCCACTGAAGCTTTCTTT. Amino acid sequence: CASSYAGPTEAFF.

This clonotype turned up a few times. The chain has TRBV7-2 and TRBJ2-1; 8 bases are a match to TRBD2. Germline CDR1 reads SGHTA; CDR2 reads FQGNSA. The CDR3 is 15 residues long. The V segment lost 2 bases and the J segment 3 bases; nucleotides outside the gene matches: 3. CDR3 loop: CASSLRRGGYNEQFF. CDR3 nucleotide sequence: TGTGCCAGCAGCTTACGACGGGGGGGCTACAATGAGCAGTTCTTC.

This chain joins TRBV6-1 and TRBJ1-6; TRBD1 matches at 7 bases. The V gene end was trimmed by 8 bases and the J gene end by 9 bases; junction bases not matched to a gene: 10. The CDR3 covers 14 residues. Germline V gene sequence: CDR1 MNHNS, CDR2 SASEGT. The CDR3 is CASGTNRGVSPLHF. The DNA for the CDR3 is TGTGCCAGCGGTACGAACAGGGGTGTTTCACCCCTCCACTTT.

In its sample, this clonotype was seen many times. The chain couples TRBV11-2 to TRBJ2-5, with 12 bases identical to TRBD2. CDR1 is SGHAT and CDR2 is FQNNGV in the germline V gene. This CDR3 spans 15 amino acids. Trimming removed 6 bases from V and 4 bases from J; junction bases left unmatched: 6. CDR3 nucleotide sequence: TGTGCCAGCAGGCCACTAGCGGGGGGTCGAGAGACCCAGTACTTC. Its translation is CASRPLAGGRETQYF.

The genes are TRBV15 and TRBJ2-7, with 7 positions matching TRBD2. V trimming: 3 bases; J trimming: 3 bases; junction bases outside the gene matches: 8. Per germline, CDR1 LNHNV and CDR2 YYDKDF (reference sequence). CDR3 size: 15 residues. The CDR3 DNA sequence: TGTGCCACCAGCAGTCGACGGGCGGGGGACTACGAGCAGTACTTC. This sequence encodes CATSSRRAGDYEQYF.

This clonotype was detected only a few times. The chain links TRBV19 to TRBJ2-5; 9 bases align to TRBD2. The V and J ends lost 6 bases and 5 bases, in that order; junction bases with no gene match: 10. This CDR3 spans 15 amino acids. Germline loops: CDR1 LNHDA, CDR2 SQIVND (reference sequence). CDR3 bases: TGTGCCAGTAGGGGTGGCGGGAGGGCCAGTGAGACCCAGTACTTC. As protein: CASRGGGRASETQYF. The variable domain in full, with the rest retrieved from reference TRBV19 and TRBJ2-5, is DGGITQSPKYLFRKEGQNVTLSCEQNLNHDAMYWYRQDPGQGLRLIYYSQIVNDFQKGDIAEGYSVSREKKESFPLTVTSAQKNPTAFYLCASRGGGRASETQYFGPGTRLLVL.

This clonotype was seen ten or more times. The CDR3 DNA sequence: TGCGCCAGCAGCTTGGAGCTAGCGGGTGATACGCAGTATTTT. Amino acids: CASSLELAGDTQYF. The chain is built from TRBV5-1 and TRBJ2-3; TRBD2 matches 8 bases. Germline lookup yields CDR1 SGHRS and CDR2 YFSETQ. Trimming took 0 bases from V and 6 from J; bases not matched to a gene: 3. The CDR3 spans 14 residues.

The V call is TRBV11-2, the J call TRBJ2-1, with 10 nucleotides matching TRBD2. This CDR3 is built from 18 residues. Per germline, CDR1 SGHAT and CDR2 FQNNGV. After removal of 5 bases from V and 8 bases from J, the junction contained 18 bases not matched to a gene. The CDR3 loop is CASSQDGEASGRGHEQFF. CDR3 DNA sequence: TGTGCCAGCAGCCAAGATGGAGAGGCTAGCGGGAGAGGGCATGAGCAGTTCTTC.

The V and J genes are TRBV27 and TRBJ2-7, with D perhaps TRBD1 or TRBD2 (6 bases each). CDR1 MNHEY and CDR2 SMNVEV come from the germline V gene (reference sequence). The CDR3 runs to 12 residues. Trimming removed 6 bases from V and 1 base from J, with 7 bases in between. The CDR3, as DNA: TGTGCCAGCAGAGGGGGGTCCTACGAGCAGTACTTC. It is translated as CASRGGSYEQYF.

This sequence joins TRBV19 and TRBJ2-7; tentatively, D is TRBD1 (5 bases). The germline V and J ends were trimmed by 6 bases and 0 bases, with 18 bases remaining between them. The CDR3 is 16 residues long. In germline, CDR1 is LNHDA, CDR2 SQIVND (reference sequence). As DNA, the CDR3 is TGTGCCAGTAGCCTGCGAGGTACAGGCAACTCCTACGAGCAGTACTTC. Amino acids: CASSLRGTGNSYEQYF.

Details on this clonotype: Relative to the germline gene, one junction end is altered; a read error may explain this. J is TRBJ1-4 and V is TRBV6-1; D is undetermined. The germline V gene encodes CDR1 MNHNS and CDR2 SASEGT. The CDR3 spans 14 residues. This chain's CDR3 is CAISDGGKGEKLFF. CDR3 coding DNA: TGTGCCATCAGTGATGGTGGGAAAGGGGAAAAACTGTTTTTT.

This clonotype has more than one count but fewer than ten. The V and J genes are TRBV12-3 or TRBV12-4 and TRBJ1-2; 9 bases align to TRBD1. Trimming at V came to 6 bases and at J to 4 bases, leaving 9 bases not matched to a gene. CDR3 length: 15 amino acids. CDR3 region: CASSTGTGTGYGYTF. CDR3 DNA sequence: TGTGCCAGCAGCACCGGGACAGGGACGGGCTATGGCTACACCTTC.

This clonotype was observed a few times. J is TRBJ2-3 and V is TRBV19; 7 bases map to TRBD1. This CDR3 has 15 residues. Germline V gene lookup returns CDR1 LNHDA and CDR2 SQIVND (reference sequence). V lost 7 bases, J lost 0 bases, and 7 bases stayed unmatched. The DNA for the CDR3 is TGTGCCAGTATAGACAGGGTCGGCAGCACAGATACGCAGTATTTT. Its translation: CASIDRVGSTDTQYF.

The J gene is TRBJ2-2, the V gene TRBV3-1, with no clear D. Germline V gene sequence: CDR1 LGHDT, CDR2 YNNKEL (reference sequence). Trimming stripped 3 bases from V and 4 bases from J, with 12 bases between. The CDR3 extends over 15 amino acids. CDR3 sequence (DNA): TGTGCCAGCAGCCACGGTGGAGTGGGCACCGGGGAGCTGTTTTTT. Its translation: CASSHGGVGTGELFF.

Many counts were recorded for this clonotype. The CDR3 reads CASSHGTVYGYTF. Written as DNA, the CDR3 is TGTGCCAGCAGCCATGGGACTGTCTATGGCTACACCTTC. This chain links TRBV5-6 with TRBJ1-2; possible D gene TRBD1, 5 bases. The V end lost 4 bases, the J end lost 4 bases, and 11 bases lay between the germline ends. This CDR3 has 13 residues. Germline CDR1 is SGHDT and CDR2 is YYEEEE. The full variable domain, in which reference TRBV5-6 and TRBJ1-2 provide the parts outside the CDR3, is DAGVTQSPTHLIKTRGQQVTLRCSPKSGHDTVSWYQQALGQGPQFIFQYYEEEERQRGNFPDRFSGHQFPNYSSELNVNALLLGDSALYLCASSHGTVYGYTFGSGTRLTVV.

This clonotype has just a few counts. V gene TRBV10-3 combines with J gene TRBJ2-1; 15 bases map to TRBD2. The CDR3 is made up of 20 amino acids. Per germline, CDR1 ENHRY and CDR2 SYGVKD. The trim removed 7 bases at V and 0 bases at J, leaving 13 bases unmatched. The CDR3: CAITGPGLAGGPSSYNEQFF. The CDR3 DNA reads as TGTGCCATCACCGGTCCCGGACTAGCGGGGGGGCCGAGCTCCTACAATGAGCAGTTCTTC.

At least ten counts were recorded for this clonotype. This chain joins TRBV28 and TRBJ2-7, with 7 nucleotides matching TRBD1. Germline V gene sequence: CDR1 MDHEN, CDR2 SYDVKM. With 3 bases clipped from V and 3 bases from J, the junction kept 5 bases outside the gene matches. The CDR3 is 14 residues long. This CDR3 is CASSFGQGVYEQYF. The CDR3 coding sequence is TGTGCCAGCAGTTTCGGCCAGGGGGTCTACGAGCAGTACTTC.